This T cell receptor beta chain was documented in a study of OX40 agonist ivuxolimab in advanced cancers. Background on the study: Patients took ivuxolimab, an agonistic anti-OX40 (CD134) antibody. Patients enrolled in dose escalation were diagnosed with hepatocellular carcinoma, melanoma, renal cell or head and neck cancer. Earlier treatment with anti-PD-1, anti-PD-L1 or anti-CTLA-4 was permitted, and around 43% had received some. Study conclusions and caveats: Partial responders at 0.1-3.0 mg/kg showed near-lowest clonal expansion.

Germline assignment: CDR1 SGHRS and CDR2 YFSETQ. V lost 4 bases to trimming and J lost 4 bases; unmatched junction nucleotides: 12. The CDR3 consists of 17 residues. The assay was immunoSEQ multiplex PCR, and TCRdb's table has in-frame clones only and misses some. The sample includes about 82,000 clones, less than 90% of them seen just once. This clone has only one observation. The antigen remains unidentified. The clonotype was recovered from an adult with an advanced solid tumor such as melanoma, head and neck, liver or kidney cancer. Sample: CD4+ or CD8+ T cells sorted from blood, taken in a trial of the OX40 agonist ivuxolimab. J is TRBJ2-2 and V is TRBV5-1; TRBD1 aligns across 8 bases. The CDR3 region is CASSPSPGQAVTGELFF. As DNA, the CDR3 is TGCGCCAGCAGCCCTTCGCCGGGACAGGCGGTCACCGGGGAGCTGTTTTTT.